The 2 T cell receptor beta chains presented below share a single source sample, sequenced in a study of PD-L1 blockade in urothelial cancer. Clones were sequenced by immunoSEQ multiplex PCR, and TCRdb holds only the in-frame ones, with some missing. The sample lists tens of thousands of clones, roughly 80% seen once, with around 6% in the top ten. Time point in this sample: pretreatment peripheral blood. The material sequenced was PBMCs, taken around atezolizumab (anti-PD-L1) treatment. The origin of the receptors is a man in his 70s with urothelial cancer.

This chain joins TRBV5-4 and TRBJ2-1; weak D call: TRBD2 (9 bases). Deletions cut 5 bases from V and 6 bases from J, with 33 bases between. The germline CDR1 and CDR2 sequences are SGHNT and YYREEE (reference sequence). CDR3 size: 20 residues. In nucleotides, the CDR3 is TGTGCCAGCAGAAATGTCAGGGGGCGCTTAGCGGGGGTGGGGCGCAATGAGCAGTTCTTC. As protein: CASRNVRGRLAGVGRNEQFF.

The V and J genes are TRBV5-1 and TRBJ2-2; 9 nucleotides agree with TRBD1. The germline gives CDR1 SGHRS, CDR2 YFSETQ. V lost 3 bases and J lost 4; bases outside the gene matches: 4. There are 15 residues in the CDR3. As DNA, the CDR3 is TGCGCCAGCAGCTGGGGACAGGGTGGCACCGGGGAGCTGTTTTTT. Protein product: CASSWGQGGTGELFF.